This TCR beta chain is from a study of response to subunit inactivated influenza vaccine. The junction had 8 bases not matched to a gene; V was cut back by 9 bases and J by 5 bases. CDR3 length equals 13 residues. Germline CDR1 and CDR2: MNHEY and SVGEGT. This clonotype occurred a few times. TCRdb itself ran the RT-PCR reads through MiXCR, one entry per CDR3 protein. The profile shows 430,000 or so distinct CDR3 sequences, 9.5% to 13% of them singletons. This specimen was PBMCs from blood, taken 40 to 50 days after vaccination. The chain uses TRBV6-2 or TRBV6-3 and TRBJ2-7; the match to TRBD1 covers 9 bases. This clonotype originated in a man over 45 who received an inactivated influenza vaccine. The CDR3 here is CASMTGGLDEQYF. CDR3 DNA: TGTGCCAGTATGACAGGGGGTCTCGACGAGCAGTACTTC.